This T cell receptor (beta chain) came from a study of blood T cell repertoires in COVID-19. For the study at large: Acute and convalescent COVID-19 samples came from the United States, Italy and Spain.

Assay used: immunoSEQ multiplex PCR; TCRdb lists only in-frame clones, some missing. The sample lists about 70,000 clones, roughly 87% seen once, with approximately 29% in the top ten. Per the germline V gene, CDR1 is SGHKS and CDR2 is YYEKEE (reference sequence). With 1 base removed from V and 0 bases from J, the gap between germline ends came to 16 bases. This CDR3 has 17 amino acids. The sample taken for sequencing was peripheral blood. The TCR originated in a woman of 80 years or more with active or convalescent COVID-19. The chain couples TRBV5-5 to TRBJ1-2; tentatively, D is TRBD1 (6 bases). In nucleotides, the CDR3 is TGTGCCAGCAGCTTGACCGGACAGTTAATAGCTAACTATGGCTACACCTTC. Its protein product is CASSLTGQLIANYGYTF.